These 23 T cell receptor beta chains share one sample of origin, sequenced in a study of blood T cell repertoires in COVID-19. Libraries were prepared by immunoSEQ multiplex PCR; TCRdb keeps only in-frame clonotypes and omits some of them. The sample has 300,000 to 400,000 clones, around 90% seen once; the top ten hold roughly 2.5%. Specimen: PBMCs or T cells enriched from blood (not recorded which). The receptors originated from a man aged 60 to 75 who had recovered from COVID-19.

The J gene is TRBJ1-2, the V gene TRBV7-2, with no clear D. V was shortened by 2 bases and J by 4 bases, with 8 bases between the two germline ends. Germline V gene data show CDR1 as SGHTA and CDR2 as FQGNSA. The CDR3 is 13 residues long. The CDR3 sequence: CASSLSGPYGYTF. CDR3 in DNA: TGTGCCAGCAGCTTAAGCGGACCCTATGGCTACACCTTC.

The V and J genes are TRBV2 and TRBJ1-5; the match to TRBD1 covers 10 bases. Germline-derived CDR1 and CDR2 are SNHLY and FYNNEI. The CDR3 runs to 17 residues. V gave up 6 bases and J gave up 3 bases; unmatched junction bases: 11. The CDR3 bases are TGTGCCAGCAGCACGACAGGGGGCATTAACTCCAATCAGCCCCAGCATTTT. Encoded protein: CASSTTGGINSNQPQHF. Together with reference TRBV2 and TRBJ1-5, the CDR3 gives the full variable domain: EPEVTQTPSHQVTQMGQEVILRCVPISNHLYFYWYRQILGQKVEFLVSFYNNEISEKSEIFDDQFSVERPDGSNFTLKIRSTKLEDSAMYFCASSTTGGINSNQPQHFGDGTRLSIL.

The chain uses TRBV19 and TRBJ1-1; D perhaps matches TRBD1 (6 bases). In germline, CDR1 is LNHDA, CDR2 SQIVND (reference sequence). With 6 bases removed from V and 1 base from J, the gap between germline ends came to 12 bases. This CDR3 spans 14 amino acids. CDR3 loop: CASSDLGQNTEAFF. In nucleotides, the CDR3 is TGTGCCAGTAGCGATCTGGGACAGAACACTGAAGCTTTCTTT.

The chain combines TRBV15 with TRBJ2-2; D perhaps matches TRBD2 (5 bases). The CDR3 is made up of 14 amino acids. The V and J ends lost 5 bases and 7 bases respectively, with 14 bases between them. CDR1 and CDR2 (germline): LNHNV, YYDKDF (reference sequence). The CDR3 DNA sequence: TGTGCCACCAGCGGTCAGAGGGCCGTCGGGGAGCTGTTTTTT. It specifies CATSGQRAVGELFF.

The V call is TRBV9, the J call TRBJ2-2; D is unresolved. This CDR3 region has 14 residues. Germline V lookup: CDR1 SGDLS, CDR2 YYNGEE. Trimming took off 0 bases at V and 3 bases at J, with 6 bases between the two ends. CDR3 residues: CASSVVPDTGELFF. DNA for the CDR3: TGTGCCAGCAGCGTAGTTCCGGACACCGGGGAGCTGTTTTTT.

The chain joins TRBV7-8 to TRBJ2-2; 8 bases line up with TRBD1. This CDR3 contains 14 residues. Germline CDR1 SGHVS, CDR2 FQNEAQ. V was clipped by 5 bases and J by 8 bases; unmatched bases: 7. CDR3 protein: CASSLDRGRGELFF. The DNA of the CDR3 is TGTGCCAGCAGCCTAGACAGGGGCCGTGGGGAGCTGTTTTTT.

The J gene is TRBJ2-7, the V gene TRBV12-2; the listed D gene, TRBD1, was not tested against the DNA. TRBV12-2 is labeled a pseudogene. The CDR3 has 14 residues. The CDR3 region has the DNA TGTGCAAGTCTTTCGGGACAGGGCTTCGACGAGCAGTACTTC. Residues: CASLSGQGFDEQYF.

The chain links TRBV4-1 to TRBJ2-5; tentatively, D is TRBD2 (7 bases). This CDR3 is 16 amino acids long. Deletions cut 1 base from V and 5 bases from J, with 17 bases between. Germline lookup yields CDR1 MGHRA and CDR2 YSYEKL. The CDR3 loop reads CASSQVSGGGWETQYF. The CDR3 DNA reads TGCGCCAGCAGCCAAGTTTCGGGGGGCGGTTGGGAGACCCAGTACTTC.

The chain combines TRBV6-2 or TRBV6-3 with TRBJ2-7; D is uncertain. This CDR3 contains 12 residues. Trimming removed 2 bases at V and 7 bases at J, with 9 bases between. The germline V gene has CDR1 MNHEY and CDR2 SVGEGT. CDR3 sequence: CASSYGGREQYF. CDR3 sequence (DNA): TGTGCCAGCAGTTACGGCGGAAGGGAGCAGTACTTC.

This chain uses TRBV12-3 or TRBV12-4 with TRBJ1-2; no clear D gene. V was cut by 6 bases and J by 8 bases, with 16 bases left in between. The CDR3 runs to 13 residues. The CDR3 sequence: CASSPGSARGYTF. The CDR3 DNA follows: TGTGCCAGCAGCCCCGGATCAGCTAGGGGCTACACCTTC.

The CDR3 loop is CASREQGGGGYTF. CDR3 DNA: TGTGCCAGCAGGGAGCAGGGAGGAGGTGGCTACACCTTC. The gene calls are TRBV28 and TRBJ1-2; weak D call: TRBD1 (5 bases). In germline, CDR1 is MDHEN, CDR2 SYDVKM. This CDR3 spans 13 amino acids. The V end was cut by 6 bases, the J end by 7 bases, with 15 bases between.

V is TRBV28 and J is TRBJ2-5; 8 positions match TRBD2. Germline V gene data show CDR1 as MDHEN and CDR2 as SYDVKM. The CDR3 covers 18 residues. The V gene end was trimmed by 5 bases and the J gene end by 0 bases; junction bases not matched to a gene: 14. In DNA form, the CDR3 reads TGTGCCAGCAGTCCAATAGTTTCCACTAGCGGATACCAAGAGACCCAGTACTTC. Its translation: CASSPIVSTSGYQETQYF.

The J gene is TRBJ2-5, the V gene TRBV7-9; D perhaps matches TRBD2 (5 bases). CDR1 SEHNR and CDR2 FQNEAQ come from the germline V gene (reference sequence). The CDR3 has 13 amino acids. V lost 7 bases and J lost 5, with 14 bases in between. Here the CDR3 reads CASTYGVLETQYF. The CDR3 nucleotides are TGTGCCAGCACCTACGGGGTTTTGGAGACCCAGTACTTC.

The CDR3 DNA sequence: TGCGCCAGCAGCCAAGACTTAGGGGACAGCGTTCGTAAAGCCTCCTACGAGCAGTACTTC. Translating it yields CASSQDLGDSVRKASYEQYF. This chain joins TRBV4-1 and TRBJ2-7; 7 nucleotides line up with TRBD1. The CDR3 is made up of 20 amino acids. J was trimmed by 0 bases and V by 0 bases; bases with no gene match: 17. CDR1 MGHRA and CDR2 YSYEKL come from the germline V gene.

The chain employs TRBV4-1 and TRBJ1-5; TRBD1 matches 7 bases. Germline CDR1 MGHRA, CDR2 YSYEKL. The CDR3 has 14 amino acids. V was pared by 4 bases and J by 7 bases, with 7 bases of the junction left unmatched. The CDR3, as DNA: TGCGCCAGCAGCCTGACAGGGATAGGGCAGCCCCAGCATTTT. It is translated as CASSLTGIGQPQHF.

This clone occurred once. This sequence joins TRBV6-5 and TRBJ1-1; 7 nucleotides line up with TRBD1. Germline CDR1 and CDR2: MNHEY and SVGAGI. J lost 6 bases, V lost 7 bases, and 5 bases had no gene match. The CDR3 totals 12 residues. As DNA, the CDR3 is TGTGCCAGCAAGACAGGGTTGGCTGAAGCTTTCTTT. Translated: CASKTGLAEAFF.

The chain links TRBV7-9 to TRBJ1-3; D might be TRBD1 (5 bases). Trimming took 5 bases from V and 0 from J, leaving 11 bases between them. This CDR3 has 15 amino acids. CDR1 and CDR2 (germline): SEHNR, FQNEAQ (reference sequence). This CDR3 reads CASSQQGFSGNTIYF. In DNA, the CDR3 is TGTGCCAGCAGCCAGCAGGGTTTCTCTGGAAACACCATATATTTT.

The J gene is TRBJ2-2, the V gene TRBV5-1; TRBD1 aligns across 8 bases. Looked up from germline, CDR1 is SGHRS and CDR2 is YFSETQ. The CDR3 spans 14 residues. V was pared by 4 bases and J by 7 bases, with 6 bases of the junction left unmatched. The chain's CDR3 is CASSTDREGGELFF. The CDR3 nucleotides are TGCGCCAGCAGCACGGACAGGGAAGGCGGGGAGCTGTTTTTT.

The chain employs TRBV5-4 and TRBJ1-3, with D possibly TRBD1 on 6 matching bases. Germline lookup yields CDR1 SGHNT and CDR2 YYREEE (reference sequence). The length of the CDR3 is 16 residues. Trimming pared 2 bases from V and 3 bases from J, leaving 15 bases between. The CDR3 DNA is TGTGCCAGCAGCTTCGGGACAACGCGGAATGGAAACACCATATATTTT. It specifies CASSFGTTRNGNTIYF.

This clone was observed a single time. DNA for the CDR3: TGTGCCAGCAGCACGGCAGGGACAGCGAATCAGCCCCAGCATTTT. Translation: CASSTAGTANQPQHF. The chain couples TRBV5-5 to TRBJ1-5, with TRBD1 identical over 7 bases. In germline, CDR1 is SGHKS, CDR2 YYEKEE (reference sequence). This CDR3 is built from 15 residues. V lost 4 bases, J lost 4 bases, and 8 bases stayed unmatched.

The chain uses TRBV19 and TRBJ2-7, with D possibly matching TRBD2 (6 bases). CDR1 is LNHDA and CDR2 is SQIVND in the germline V gene (reference sequence). The CDR3 length is 14 residues. Trimming removed 4 bases at V and 3 bases at J, with 13 bases between. CDR3: CASSRGSGYYEQYF. CDR3 DNA: TGTGCCAGTAGTAGGGGTAGCGGATACTACGAGCAGTACTTC.

The CDR3 sequence: CASSVVGGPNTEAFF. The CDR3 DNA follows: TGTGCCAGCAGCGTAGTGGGGGGACCGAACACTGAAGCTTTCTTT. The chain carries TRBV9 and TRBJ1-1; D is perhaps TRBD1 (5 bases). V was shortened by 0 bases and J by 1 base, with 10 bases between the two germline ends. This CDR3 comprises 15 residues. The V gene's germline CDR1 is SGDLS and CDR2 YYNGEE.

Here the CDR3 reads CASSELAISTDTQYF. CDR3 DNA sequence: TGTGCCAGCAGCGAACTAGCGATAAGCACAGATACGCAGTATTTT. The gene calls are TRBV7-9 and TRBJ2-3, with 7 positions matching TRBD2. The CDR3 sequence is 15 residues long. CDR1 SEHNR and CDR2 FQNEAQ come from the germline V gene (reference sequence). Trimming removed 5 bases from V and 0 bases from J; junction bases left unmatched: 5.